One T cell receptor (beta chain) is described in this entry. As yet, its antigen is unknown. The data are from a study of OX40 agonist ivuxolimab in advanced cancers. Overall study context: Ivuxolimab doses were 0.01, 0.1, 0.3, 1.5, 3 or 10 mg/kg every 2 weeks. Cancers in dose escalation were hepatocellular, melanoma, renal cell and head and neck.

Broader study findings: Averaged across samples, CD8+ T cells carried more expanded clones than CD4+ did.

This CDR3 is 13 amino acids long. Per germline, CDR1 SGHVS and CDR2 FQNEAQ. V was cut by 7 bases and J by 3 bases, with 12 bases left in between. Some clones are missing from TCRdb's copy, which holds only in-frame ones; the method was immunoSEQ multiplex PCR. This table has approximately 43,000 clones, about 83% appearing once. The genes are TRBV7-8 and TRBJ1-2, with TRBD1 as a possible D gene (5 bases). This clonotype originated in an adult with an advanced solid tumor such as melanoma, head and neck, liver or kidney cancer. The sequencing here drew on CD4+ or CD8+ T cells sorted from blood, taken in a trial of the OX40 agonist ivuxolimab. The CDR3 coding sequence is TGTGCCAGCAACCCTGGGGGGGACTATGGCTACACCTTC. This gives the protein CASNPGGDYGYTF.